This T cell receptor beta chain was captured in a study of cytomegalovirus exposure and HLA in healthy donors. Study-level findings and limits: Later analysis suggested links between common viral pathogens and several top significant clusters. It was in a later analysis that TCR association rates were seen to vary by HLA locus, highest for DRB1 and lowest for HLA-C. Most observed TCR sequences were rare, whereas some public TCRs were detected in many donors. Association of a missense DCLRE1C variant with TCR beta V- and J-gene trimming was reported in a later analysis.

A remark on this clone: What it binds is not known.

Per germline, CDR1 LNHDA and CDR2 SQIVND (reference sequence). Trimming took 6 bases from V and 3 from J, leaving 16 bases between them. This CDR3 is 15 amino acids long. Primers: 60 Vbeta forward and 13 Jbeta reverse. TCRdb's copy holds only in-frame clones and misses some; the assay was immunoSEQ multiplex PCR. In all, the sample yields more than 65,000 clones. The V call is TRBV19, the J call TRBJ2-3; possibly TRBD1 for D (5 bases). Input material: PBMCs. This clonotype was sampled from a man aged 35 to 55 in good health and CMV-seronegative. The CDR3 loop reads CASSIPAGRTDTQYF. DNA of the CDR3: TGTGCCAGTAGCATCCCTGCAGGGCGGACAGATACGCAGTATTTT.